These 21 T cell receptor beta chains were sequenced from one sample in a study of OX40 agonist ivuxolimab in advanced cancers. Sequenced by immunoSEQ multiplex PCR; TCRdb stores in-frame clones only, minus some. The sample contains tens of thousands of clones, 75% to 90% of which appear only once. The material was CD4+ or CD8+ T cells sorted from blood, obtained in a trial of the OX40 agonist ivuxolimab. These receptors were obtained from an adult with an advanced solid tumor such as melanoma, head and neck, liver or kidney cancer.

The chain's CDR3 is CASSLATSGTDTQYF. CDR3 sequence (DNA): TGTGCCAGCAGCTTAGCGACTAGCGGAACAGATACGCAGTATTTT. The chain has TRBV7-3 and TRBJ2-3; 9 nucleotides agree with TRBD2. Germline-derived CDR1 and CDR2 are SGHTA and FQGTGA. The CDR3 extends over 15 amino acids. With 2 bases clipped from V and 3 bases from J, the junction kept 3 bases outside the gene matches. The full variable domain, its missing parts supplied by reference TRBV7-3 and TRBJ2-3, is GAGVSQTPSNKVTEKGKYVELRCDPISGHTALYWYRQSLGQGPEFLIYFQGTGAADDSGLPNDRFFAVRPEGSVSTLKIQRTERGDSAVYLCASSLATSGTDTQYFGPGTRLTVL.

This rearrangement joins TRBV11-2 to TRBJ1-1; D is unclear. The CDR3 runs 14 residues. Trimming took 5 bases from V and 2 from J, leaving 12 bases between them. The germline CDR1 and CDR2 sequences are SGHAT and FQNNGV. In nucleotides, the CDR3 is TGTGCCAGCAGCATACTGAGATTCAACACTGAAGCTTTCTTT. It codes for CASSILRFNTEAFF.

With respect to this clone: With a far larger clone one base away, a read error is the likely cause. The chain combines TRBV27 with TRBJ1-2; 11 bases agree with TRBD1. Looked up from germline, CDR1 is MNHEY and CDR2 is SMNVEV (reference sequence). The CDR3 is 16 residues long. V was pared by 6 bases and J by 4 bases, with 10 bases of the junction left unmatched. The CDR3 spells CASRGRGQGGVYGYTF. The CDR3 nucleotides read TGTGCCAGCAGGGGGCGGGGACAGGGGGGCGTCTATGGCTACACCTTC.

This chain links TRBV4-1 with TRBJ2-3, with D possibly TRBD1 on 7 matching bases. Germline V lookup: CDR1 MGHRA, CDR2 YSYEKL. CDR3 length: 15 residues. The ends were cut back, 3 bases at V and 1 base at J, with 11 bases in the middle. CDR3 DNA sequence: TGCGCCAGCAGCCAGGTCAGGGGGGGCACAGATACGCAGTATTTT. Amino acid sequence: CASSQVRGGTDTQYF.

The DNA for the CDR3 is TGCGCCAGCAGTGAGTACTGGGGCGATGAGCAGTTCTTC. It encodes CASSEYWGDEQFF. The chain employs TRBV10-1 and TRBJ2-1; possibly TRBD1 for D (5 bases). The CDR3 totals 13 residues. The V and J ends lost 1 base and 8 bases respectively, with 9 bases between them. In germline, CDR1 is WNHNN, CDR2 SYGVQD (reference sequence).

The V gene is TRBV2, the J gene TRBJ2-7, with 9 bases matching TRBD2. The CDR3 spans 12 residues. V dropped 8 bases and J dropped 4; count of bases not matched to a gene: 3. The germline CDR1 and CDR2 sequences are SNHLY and FYNNEI. The CDR3 region is CASQTSGYEQYF. The CDR3 DNA reads as TGTGCCAGCCAGACTAGCGGATACGAGCAGTACTTC.

The chain carries TRBV9 and TRBJ2-3, with D perhaps TRBD1 (5 bases). The V gene's germline CDR1 is SGDLS and CDR2 YYNGEE. V gave up 4 bases and J gave up 4 bases, with 16 bases separating them. This CDR3 is built from 15 residues. The chain's CDR3 is CASSPAWVGADTQYF. The DNA for the CDR3 is TGTGCCAGCAGCCCGGCGTGGGTAGGGGCAGATACGCAGTATTTT.

This chain joins TRBV6-4 and TRBJ1-2, with a weak D call TRBD1 (5 bases). Trimming took off 6 bases at V and 8 bases at J, with 13 bases between the two ends. The CDR3 sequence is 12 residues long. Germline V lookup: CDR1 MRHNA, CDR2 SNTAGT. The CDR3 nucleotides read TGTGCCAGCAGCGACGGGGGTTGGGGCTACACCTTC. Protein: CASSDGGWGYTF.

The chain couples TRBV7-9 to TRBJ2-3; the match to TRBD2 covers 13 bases. Looked up from germline, CDR1 is SEHNR and CDR2 is FQNEAQ (reference sequence). CDR3 length: 16 residues. With 4 bases clipped from V and 3 bases from J, the junction kept 4 bases outside the gene matches. The CDR3 protein is CASSSGLAGETDTQYF. The DNA for the CDR3 is TGTGCCAGCAGCTCAGGACTAGCGGGAGAAACAGATACGCAGTATTTT.

The V call is TRBV4-1, the J call TRBJ2-1; 8 positions agree with TRBD2. The germline CDR1 and CDR2 sequences are MGHRA and YSYEKL. Trimming cost V 8 bases and J 2 bases; bases outside gene matches: 8. CDR3 size: 15 residues. The CDR3 loop reads CASRSEAGAYNEQFF. CDR3 coding DNA: TGCGCCAGCCGCTCGGAAGCGGGGGCCTACAATGAGCAGTTCTTC.

The J gene is TRBJ2-1, the V gene TRBV28; D remains ambiguous. The germline gives CDR1 MDHEN, CDR2 SYDVKM. V was clipped by 5 bases and J by 9 bases, with 5 bases between them. The CDR3 length is 10 residues. CDR3 in amino acids: CASSHGEQFF. As DNA, the CDR3 is TGTGCCAGCAGTCACGGTGAGCAGTTCTTC.

This clone was observed a single time. The chain recombines TRBV27 with TRBJ1-5, with 8 bases fitting TRBD1. J was trimmed by 9 bases and V by 6 bases; bases with no gene match: 10. Germline lookup yields CDR1 MNHEY and CDR2 SMNVEV (reference sequence). The CDR3 has 14 amino acids. Here the CDR3 DNA reads TGTGCCAGCAGCCAGGGATCAGGGGGCTGGCCCCAGCATTTT. Translation: CASSQGSGGWPQHF.

This sequence joins TRBV30 and TRBJ2-3, with 11 bases fitting TRBD2. J was trimmed by 6 bases and V by 0 bases; bases with no gene match: 2. From germline, CDR1 is GTSNPN and CDR2 SVGIG (reference sequence). The CDR3 contains 14 residues. The CDR3 DNA sequence: TGTGCCTGGAGTGTACTAGCGGGAGCGGATACGCAGTATTTT. Encoded protein: CAWSVLAGADTQYF.

The V call is TRBV6-5, the J call TRBJ2-7; possibly TRBD2 for D (6 bases). Germline values: CDR1 MNHEY, CDR2 SVGAGI. The V and J ends lost 5 bases and 3 bases respectively, with 14 bases between them. The length of the CDR3 is 14 residues. As DNA, the CDR3 is TGTGCCAGCAGTCCCACCGACGGGAGCTACGAGCAGTACTTC. It translates to CASSPTDGSYEQYF.

This chain connects TRBV5-1 to TRBJ2-3; D ambiguous. Germline assignment: CDR1 SGHRS and CDR2 YFSETQ. This CDR3 spans 15 amino acids. V lost 4 bases to trimming and J lost 2 bases, with 14 bases between them. CDR3 amino acids: CASSQRGGITDTQYF. The CDR3 coding sequence is TGCGCCAGCAGCCAACGAGGCGGCATCACAGATACGCAGTATTTT. The variable domain in full, with the rest retrieved from reference TRBV5-1 and TRBJ2-3, is KAGVTQTPRYLIKTRGQQVTLSCSPISGHRSVSWYQQTPGQGLQFLFEYFSETQRNKGNFPGRFSGRQFSNSRSEMNVSTLELGDSALYLCASSQRGGITDTQYFGPGTRLTVL.

V and J are TRBV27 and TRBJ1-5; TRBD1 matches at 8 bases. The length of the CDR3 is 15 residues. CDR1 is MNHEY and CDR2 is SMNVEV in the germline V gene (reference sequence). The ends lost 6 bases at V and 3 bases at J; junction bases unmatched: 7. In DNA form, the CDR3 reads TGTGCCAGCAGACAGGGGGGACTGTTCAATCAGCCCCAGCATTTT. It codes for CASRQGGLFNQPQHF.

This clone appeared a single time. The chain links TRBV27 to TRBJ2-1; a weak D match, TRBD2 (5 bases). Germline V gives CDR1 MNHEY, CDR2 SMNVEV (reference sequence). V lost 5 bases to trimming and J lost 14 bases, with 16 bases between them. There are 12 residues in the CDR3. The CDR3 DNA sequence: TGTGCCAGCAGTCCCGACGGGGTCACGGAGTTCTTC. It encodes CASSPDGVTEFF.

The chain employs TRBV2 and TRBJ1-4; D is perhaps TRBD1 (6 bases). This CDR3 has 12 residues. The V gene's germline CDR1 is SNHLY and CDR2 FYNNEI. V lost 8 bases and J 8 bases, leaving 12 bases between the germline ends. The DNA for the CDR3 is TGTGCCAGCGGGGGGCTTAGGGAAAAACTGTTTTTT. Protein: CASGGLREKLFF.

CDR3 nucleotide sequence: TGTGCCAGCAGCCCCGTCGCAGATACGCAGTATTTT. Its translation is CASSPVADTQYF. The V call is TRBV5-4, the J call TRBJ2-3; D is uncertain. The CDR3 contains 12 residues. Trimming removed 4 bases at V and 4 bases at J, with 7 bases between. Germline assignment: CDR1 SGHNT and CDR2 YYREEE (reference sequence).

This chain connects TRBV7-3 to TRBJ2-1, with 15 positions matching TRBD2. The CDR3 consists of 20 residues. Germline V lookup: CDR1 SGHTA, CDR2 FQGTGA. J lost 0 bases, V lost 5 bases, and 11 bases had no gene match. The CDR3 DNA sequence: TGTGCCAGCAGCACCAAGGGGACTAGCGGGGGGCCGAGCTCCTACAATGAGCAGTTCTTC. As protein: CASSTKGTSGGPSSYNEQFF.

The chain is built from TRBV14 and TRBJ2-3, with 8 bases fitting TRBD2. Looked up from germline, CDR1 is SGHDN and CDR2 is FVKESK. V was clipped by 1 base and J by 2 bases; unmatched bases: 5. The CDR3 is 16 residues long. The CDR3 here is CASSQGGLGYTDTQYF. The CDR3 DNA follows: TGTGCCAGCAGCCAAGGGGGACTAGGTTACACAGATACGCAGTATTTT.